Listed here are 32 T cell receptor beta chains from one sample, sequenced in a study of blood T cell repertoires in COVID-19. TCRdb keeps only in-frame clones here, not all; method: immunoSEQ multiplex PCR. The sample contains under 200,000 clones, around four fifths of which appear only once. The sequenced sample consisted of PBMCs or T cells enriched from blood (not recorded which). These receptors originate from an older woman who had recovered from COVID-19.

The gene calls are TRBV25-1 and TRBJ1-1; D gene ambiguous. This CDR3 has 15 amino acids. CDR1 and CDR2 from the germline V gene are MGHDK and SYGVNS. V lost 4 bases, J lost 2 bases, and 14 bases lay in between. In DNA, the CDR3 is TGTGCCAGCAGTGGAGGAGGATGGACTAACACTGAAGCTTTCTTT. Protein product: CASSGGGWTNTEAFF. Full variable domain (rest looked up from reference TRBV25-1 and TRBJ1-1): EADIYQTPRYLVIGTGKKITLECSQTMGHDKMYWYQQDPGMELHLIHYSYGVNSTEKGDLSSESTVSRIRTEHFPLTLESARPSHTSQYLCASSGGGWTNTEAFFGQGTRLTVV.

V usage is TRBV5-1 and J usage is TRBJ2-6, with D possibly TRBD1 on 6 matching bases. The CDR3 length is 17 residues. Per germline, CDR1 SGHRS and CDR2 YFSETQ. V was cut by 4 bases and J by 1 base, with 15 bases left in between. CDR3 region: CASSPSQGLSGANVLTF. Written as DNA, the CDR3 is TGCGCCAGCAGCCCCTCTCAGGGGCTGTCTGGGGCCAACGTCCTGACTTTC. Variable domain in full (rest from reference TRBV5-1 and TRBJ2-6): KAGVTQTPRYLIKTRGQQVTLSCSPISGHRSVSWYQQTPGQGLQFLFEYFSETQRNKGNFPGRFSGRQFSNSRSEMNVSTLELGDSALYLCASSPSQGLSGANVLTFGAGSRLTVL.

On this clone itself: At one of its ends the junction is not consistent with the germline gene, which may arise from a read error. The chain has TRBV3-1 (or the pseudogene TRBV3-2) and TRBJ2-7; a possible D gene is TRBD2 (6 bases). The CDR3 totals 12 residues. Germline CDR1 is LGHDT and CDR2 is YNNKEL (reference sequence). The CDR3 loop is CASSQSSGRGVF. The DNA for the CDR3 is TGTGCCAGCAGCCAATCCTCGGGACGCGGGGTCTTC.

The J gene is TRBJ2-1, the V gene TRBV9; 8 positions match TRBD2. The V segment lost 3 bases and the J segment 4 bases; nucleotides outside the gene matches: 15. Germline loops: CDR1 SGDLS, CDR2 YYNGEE. The CDR3 totals 18 residues. CDR3 in DNA: TGTGCCAGCAGCGAGATGCCGAGCGGGAGCGGGGGTTACAATGAGCAGTTCTTC. This encodes CASSEMPSGSGGYNEQFF.

The chain has TRBV28 and TRBJ1-6, with D possibly matching TRBD1 (6 bases). This CDR3 has 16 residues. CDR1 MDHEN and CDR2 SYDVKM come from the germline V gene. The V and J ends lost 6 bases and 0 bases respectively, with 12 bases between them. The CDR3: CASSLGGVSYNSPLHF. The DNA for the CDR3 is TGTGCCAGCAGCTTAGGGGGGGTCTCCTATAATTCACCCCTCCACTTT. The full variable domain, its missing parts supplied by reference TRBV28 and TRBJ1-6, is DVKVTQSSRYLVKRTGEKVFLECVQDMDHENMFWYRQDPGLGLRLIYFSYDVKMKEKGDIPEGYSVSREKKERFSLILESASTNQTSMYLCASSLGGVSYNSPLHFGNGTRLTVT.

The chain couples TRBV4-1 to TRBJ2-2, with 8 bases that match TRBD1. Germline V gives CDR1 MGHRA, CDR2 YSYEKL. The V segment lost 5 bases and the J segment 6 bases; nucleotides outside the gene matches: 11. The CDR3 has 16 residues. The CDR3 DNA sequence: TGCGCCAGCAGCGCCCGGGACAGGAATCTTCCCGGGGAGCTGTTTTTT. This encodes CASSARDRNLPGELFF.

The V gene is TRBV18, the J gene TRBJ1-6; D is possibly TRBD1 (6 bases). CDR3 length equals 16 residues. Germline V gene sequence: CDR1 KGHSH, CDR2 LQKENI. V was clipped by 3 bases and J by 0 bases, with 9 bases between them. The CDR3 is CASSPTGSSYNSPLHF. In DNA form, the CDR3 reads TGTGCCAGCTCACCCACAGGGAGCTCCTATAATTCACCCCTCCACTTT. The complete variable domain, with remaining parts taken from reference TRBV18 and TRBJ1-6, reads NAGVMQNPRHLVRRRGQEARLRCSPMKGHSHVYWYRQLPEEGLKFMVYLQKENIIDESGMPKERFSAEFPKEGPSILRIQQVVRGDSAAYFCASSPTGSSYNSPLHFGNGTRLTVT.

V usage is TRBV7-9 and J usage is TRBJ2-7; weak D call: TRBD2 (5 bases). Germline V lookup: CDR1 SEHNR, CDR2 FQNEAQ (reference sequence). V was pared by 2 bases and J by 2 bases, with 10 bases between. The CDR3 has 14 residues. The CDR3 bases are TGTGCCAGCAGCTTAAATAGCGCAGCCTACGAGCAGTACTTC. Translation gives CASSLNSAAYEQYF.

The chain has TRBV6-6 and TRBJ2-7, with 7 bases matching TRBD1. The CDR3 spans 18 residues. The trim removed 5 bases at V and 0 bases at J, leaving 16 bases unmatched. CDR1 is MNHNY, CDR2 SVGAGI, per germline (reference sequence). The CDR3 DNA follows: TGTGCCAGCAGTCCTGGAAAGGGGACAGCCTCCAACTCCTACGAGCAGTACTTC. Translated, it gives CASSPGKGTASNSYEQYF.

This chain joins TRBV6-2 or TRBV6-3 and TRBJ1-4; D unclear. This CDR3 is built from 15 residues. Germline assignment: CDR1 MNHEY and CDR2 SVGEGT. Between the trimmed V and J ends, which lost 3 bases and 3 bases, there was a span of 11 bases. CDR3 region: CASSYWARANEKLFF. CDR3 bases: TGTGCCAGCAGTTATTGGGCAAGAGCTAATGAAAAACTGTTTTTT.

This sequence joins TRBV2 and TRBJ1-4, with D possibly TRBD1 on 6 matching bases. Per the germline V gene, CDR1 is SNHLY and CDR2 is FYNNEI. Between the trimmed V and J ends, which lost 6 bases and 8 bases, there was a span of 16 bases. This CDR3 comprises 14 residues. The CDR3 DNA sequence: TGTGCCAGCAGGGAACAGGGATACGGGGAAAAACTGTTTTTT. This gives the protein CASREQGYGEKLFF.

The chain uses TRBV5-8 and TRBJ1-1; a possible D gene is TRBD1 (5 bases). The CDR3 totals 19 residues. Trimming shortened V by 1 base and J by 4 bases, and 26 bases separated the two germline ends. Germline loops: CDR1 SGHTS, CDR2 YDEGEE. CDR3 sequence (DNA): TGTGCCAGCAGCTTGTTTTTAGGGACTGTAGGAGCAGGAGGCACTGAAGCTTTCTTT. It encodes CASSLFLGTVGAGGTEAFF. The variable domain in full, completed from reference TRBV5-8 and TRBJ1-1, reads EAGVTQSPTHLIKTRGQQATLRCSPISGHTSVYWYQQALGLGLQFLLWYDEGEERNRGNFPPRFSGRQFPNYSSELNVNALELEDSALYLCASSLFLGTVGAGGTEAFFGQGTRLTVV.

CDR3 coding DNA: TGTGCCAGCACCTACGCAGGGGTTTACACCTTC. It yields the protein CASTYAGVYTF. The J gene is TRBJ1-2, the V gene TRBV28; possible D gene TRBD1, 6 bases. The germline gives CDR1 MDHEN, CDR2 SYDVKM. V was trimmed by 7 bases and J by 11 bases, leaving 14 bases between them. The CDR3 runs to 11 residues.

The chain carries TRBV5-6 and TRBJ2-5; D unclear. This CDR3 is built from 13 residues. CDR1 is SGHDT, CDR2 YYEEEE, per germline. Trimming pared 1 base from V and 3 bases from J, leaving 7 bases between. Here the CDR3 DNA reads TGTGCCAGCAGCTTGTTCCCGGAAGAGACCCAGTACTTC. Its translation: CASSLFPEETQYF.

This clone has more than one count but fewer than ten. The J gene is TRBJ2-7, the V gene TRBV5-4, with TRBD1 identical over 7 bases. Per germline, CDR1 SGHNT and CDR2 YYREEE (reference sequence). This CDR3 is 14 amino acids long. After removal of 5 bases from V and 7 bases from J, the junction contained 12 bases not matched to a gene. The CDR3 DNA reads TGTGCCAGCAGAAGAGGACAGGCCAGTGAGGAGCAGTACTTC. This encodes CASRRGQASEEQYF.

The genes are TRBV18 and TRBJ1-2, with 8 positions matching TRBD1. V dropped 3 bases and J dropped 6; count of bases not matched to a gene: 6. The length of the CDR3 is 14 residues. Germline V gene data show CDR1 as KGHSH and CDR2 as LQKENI. DNA for the CDR3: TGTGCCAGCTCACCGTTTTCAGGGGGCGATGGCTACACCTTC. It translates to CASSPFSGGDGYTF.

V usage is TRBV27 and J usage is TRBJ1-5; D unclear. The ends were cut back, 0 bases at V and 0 bases at J, with 12 bases in the middle. This CDR3 is 17 amino acids long. Germline CDR1 reads MNHEY; CDR2 reads SMNVEV (reference sequence). The CDR3 spells CASSLSSGVYSNQPQHF. CDR3 bases: TGTGCCAGCAGTTTATCGAGCGGGGTCTATAGCAATCAGCCCCAGCATTTT.

This chain links TRBV4-1 with TRBJ1-2; D unclear. The CDR3 is 14 residues long. V lost 7 bases to trimming and J lost 8 bases, with 20 bases between them. Germline V gives CDR1 MGHRA, CDR2 YSYEKL. The CDR3 nucleotides read TGCGCCAGCACCGAAGGAGGGTCGCGGATAGGCTACACCTTC. Residues: CASTEGGSRIGYTF.

This clone is a singleton in its sample. V gene TRBV19 combines with J gene TRBJ1-1; weak D call: TRBD1 (5 bases). The ends were cut back, 7 bases at V and 4 bases at J, with 16 bases in the middle. This CDR3 has 14 residues. Looked up from germline, CDR1 is LNHDA and CDR2 is SQIVND (reference sequence). The CDR3 spells CASTATVRRTEAFF. Written as DNA, the CDR3 is TGTGCCAGTACCGCGACAGTGAGACGCACTGAAGCTTTCTTT.

This chain joins TRBV30 and TRBJ2-1, with 9 nucleotides matching TRBD2. The CDR3 is made up of 14 amino acids. V lost 3 bases to trimming and J lost 6 bases; unmatched junction nucleotides: 6. Germline CDR1 is GTSNPN and CDR2 is SVGIG (reference sequence). The CDR3 region has the DNA TGTGCCTGGAGGGATAGCGGGAGTCGCAATGAGCAGTTCTTC. This translates into CAWRDSGSRNEQFF. Full variable domain (outside the CDR3, taken from reference TRBV30 and TRBJ2-1): SQTIHQWPATLVQPVGSPLSLECTVEGTSNPNLYWYRQAAGRGLQLLFYSVGIGQISSEVPQNLSASRPQDRQFILSSKKLLLSDSGFYLCAWRDSGSRNEQFFGPGTRLTVL.

V gene TRBV11-3 combines with J gene TRBJ2-2, with D uncertain. Looked up from germline, CDR1 is SGHNT and CDR2 is YENEEA. Trimming removed 5 bases at V and 0 bases at J, with 7 bases between. The CDR3 is 14 amino acids. CDR3 DNA sequence: TGTGCCAGCAGCCCCCACTCGAACACCGGGGAGCTGTTTTTT. Translation: CASSPHSNTGELFF.

The rearrangement joins TRBV7-6 to TRBJ1-6, with D tentatively TRBD1 (5 bases). Trimming took off 1 base at V and 8 bases at J, with 12 bases between the two ends. The CDR3 is made up of 15 amino acids. The germline V gene encodes CDR1 SGHVS and CDR2 FNYEAQ. CDR3 region: CASSLEQARHSPLHF. The CDR3 DNA sequence: TGTGCCAGCAGCTTAGAACAGGCTAGGCATTCACCCCTCCACTTT.

V usage is TRBV5-1 and J usage is TRBJ2-2, with TRBD2 matching over 13 bases. From germline, CDR1 is SGHRS and CDR2 YFSETQ. The ends lost 4 bases at V and 5 bases at J; junction bases unmatched: 2. There are 15 residues in the CDR3. The CDR3 DNA follows: TGCGCCAGCAGCGGGACTAGCGGGAAGACCGGGGAGCTGTTTTTT. It encodes CASSGTSGKTGELFF. Using reference TRBV5-1 and TRBJ2-2 for the parts outside the CDR3, the full variable domain is KAGVTQTPRYLIKTRGQQVTLSCSPISGHRSVSWYQQTPGQGLQFLFEYFSETQRNKGNFPGRFSGRQFSNSRSEMNVSTLELGDSALYLCASSGTSGKTGELFFGEGSRLTVL.

The chain carries TRBV5-1 and TRBJ2-1, with D possibly matching TRBD2 (5 bases). The CDR3 consists of 14 residues. V was trimmed by 4 bases and J by 5 bases, leaving 13 bases between them. From germline, CDR1 is SGHRS and CDR2 YFSETQ. CDR3: CASSLTYGNNEQFF. The CDR3, as DNA: TGCGCCAGCAGCCTGACCTACGGGAACAATGAGCAGTTCTTC.

The chain couples TRBV4-2 to TRBJ2-3, with 9 bases identical to TRBD2. CDR1 is LGHNA and CDR2 is YNFKEQ in the germline V gene. The CDR3 length is 16 residues. V lost 4 bases to trimming and J lost 3 bases; unmatched junction nucleotides: 8. In DNA form, the CDR3 reads TGTGCCAGCAGCCCGCGGGGGGGCGGGATGACAGATACGCAGTATTTT. The encoded protein is CASSPRGGGMTDTQYF.

The chain links TRBV28 to TRBJ1-2, with a tentative D call TRBD1 (5 bases). In germline, CDR1 is MDHEN, CDR2 SYDVKM. CDR3 length: 14 amino acids. The germline V and J ends were trimmed by 3 bases and 5 bases, with 13 bases remaining between them. CDR3 amino acids: CASSFGGGWYGYTF. The CDR3 DNA reads TGTGCCAGCAGTTTTGGCGGGGGATGGTATGGCTACACCTTC.

The CDR3, as DNA: TGTGCCATCACTCAGGACAGGGGTAATACGCAGTATTTT. It specifies CAITQDRGNTQYF. The chain uses TRBV10-3 and TRBJ2-3; 9 nucleotides line up with TRBD1. Germline loops: CDR1 ENHRY, CDR2 SYGVKD. The CDR3 is 13 residues long. The V and J ends lost 7 bases and 7 bases, in that order; junction bases with no gene match: 6.

In nucleotides, the CDR3 is TGCGCCAGCAGGGACAAGAATGAAAAACTGTTTTTT. Translating gives CASRDKNEKLFF. V usage is TRBV10-1 and J usage is TRBJ1-4; maybe TRBD1 (5 bases). This CDR3 is built from 12 residues. Per the germline V gene, CDR1 is WNHNN and CDR2 is SYGVQD (reference sequence). V gave up 6 bases and J gave up 5 bases, with 7 bases separating them.

Here the CDR3 DNA reads TGTGCCAGCAGTGATAGCCTCGCATTCCTCGGCGGGGAGCTGTTTTTT. It yields the protein CASSDSLAFLGGELFF. The J gene is TRBJ2-2, the V gene TRBV2; D remains unclear. This CDR3 spans 16 amino acids. The germline V and J ends were trimmed by 3 bases and 7 bases, with 18 bases remaining between them. Germline CDR1 and CDR2: SNHLY and FYNNEI.

The chain uses TRBV18 and TRBJ2-7; 7 bases match TRBD1. Germline CDR1 KGHSH, CDR2 LQKENI. The CDR3 covers 16 residues. The V segment lost 4 bases and the J segment 5 bases; nucleotides outside the gene matches: 14. CDR3 sequence: CASSRGQPLGTDEQYF. The CDR3 bases are TGTGCCAGCTCACGGGGACAGCCTCTAGGTACTGACGAGCAGTACTTC.

V and J are TRBV4-1 and TRBJ1-2, with 10 bases identical to TRBD1. The V segment lost 5 bases and the J segment 1 base; nucleotides outside the gene matches: 4. This CDR3 spans 15 amino acids. Germline V gene lookup returns CDR1 MGHRA and CDR2 YSYEKL. The DNA for the CDR3 is TGCGCCAGCAGCGAGGACAGGGGGTATAACTATGGCTACACCTTC. Translation gives CASSEDRGYNYGYTF.

The chain joins TRBV2 to TRBJ2-7; D is unclear. Germline CDR1 and CDR2: SNHLY and FYNNEI. V was cut by 7 bases and J by 0 bases, with 13 bases left in between. The CDR3 consists of 14 residues. CDR3 sequence reads: CASKRFRTSYEQYF. The CDR3 DNA sequence: TGTGCCAGCAAGAGGTTTAGAACCTCCTACGAGCAGTACTTC.